The source of this TCR beta chain is a study of T cells after yellow fever vaccination. Overall study: Libraries from low-cell-number fractions were prepared with the SMART-Seq v4 Ultra Low Input RNA kit.

This clonotype has at least ten counts. Researchers made TCR cDNA using 5'RACE template switching, and this step added a universal primer site and UMIs. TCRdb fed the 5' RACE reads into MiXCR, producing one record per CDR3 protein. The sample has tens of thousands of distinct CDR3 sequences; more than 6.5% are singletons. The CDR3 extends over 14 amino acids. The V gene's germline CDR1 is LNHDA and CDR2 SQIVND (reference sequence). Deletions cut 6 bases from V and 3 bases from J, with 12 bases between. Study results and limitations: Post-booster samples contained most primary-vaccination clones (around 95% CD4, approximately 88% CD8). Some clonotypes were seen in both the CD4 and the CD8 compartments. These made up a small share and likely arose from convergent recombination.

The sequencing used CD8+ T cells not binding an NS4B(214-222) dextramer, sorted from PBMCs, collected about 41 days after the first yellow fever vaccination. The receptor was isolated from a man aged 18-30 years who received the YFV17D yellow fever vaccine. This sequence joins TRBV19 and TRBJ2-1, with D maybe TRBD1 (6 bases). As DNA, the CDR3 is TGTGCCAGTAGGGGGGCTAAATACTACAATGAGCAGTTCTTC. This sequence encodes CASRGAKYYNEQFF.